A selection of T cell receptor beta chains follows, all from one sample in a study of T-cell memory formation after mild COVID-19. Each CDR3 protein is one row after TCRdb ran MiXCR on the 5' RACE reads. Altogether fewer than 450,000 distinct CDR3 sequences are present, around 21% being singletons, with the ten largest covering approximately 12%. The sequenced sample was PBMCs or a T cell subset sorted from them (not recorded which). All receptors derive from an adult woman who had mild COVID-19 (a few samples of this study predate the infection). Cell type and time point are not known. Each CDR3 is given with its conserved first and last residue. D genes are given only for firm matches.

D gene	V gene	J gene	CDR3 protein
-	TRBV9	TRBJ2-7	CASSVWGGPGDEQYF
TRBD2	TRBV7-2	TRBJ2-1	CASSLVSGSTNEQFF
-	TRBV12-3/TRBV12-4	TRBJ1-2	CASSSGRADYGYTF
-	TRBV28	TRBJ1-2	CASSYSPGTTGYTF
-	TRBV21-1	TRBJ1-6	CASSSGKPKTGPNSPLHF
-	TRBV4-1	TRBJ1-5	CASSQDGGLYSNQPQHF
-	TRBV7-9	TRBJ1-1	CASSLETGLLSEAFF
TRBD2	TRBV18	TRBJ2-1	CASSPSSGSPLGEQFF
TRBD2	TRBV20-1	TRBJ2-7	CSARLLRGRLAGGPYEQYF
-	TRBV5-1	TRBJ2-3	CASSPGSPSTDTQYF
TRBD1	TRBV20-1	TRBJ2-3	CSAARDRGADTQYF
-	TRBV7-2	TRBJ1-3	CASSLATGRAIYF
-	TRBV18	TRBJ2-7	CASSPQSQGGYEQYF
TRBD1	TRBV5-1	TRBJ2-3	CASSIGGTGGMVVTDTQYF
-	TRBV7-2	TRBJ1-1	CASSPGAGYTEAFF
TRBD2	TRBV7-2	TRBJ2-1	CASSSLAGFFMGEQFF
TRBD1	TRBV12-3/TRBV12-4	TRBJ1-5	CASSPDRVDQPQHF
-	TRBV9	TRBJ2-1	CASSVGLGDNEQFF
TRBD2	TRBV7-6	TRBJ2-5	CASSGRLAGGEETQYF
-	TRBV3-1	TRBJ1-1	CASSHVATDTEAFF
TRBD2	TRBV15	TRBJ2-7	CATSRDVREGLDEQYF
TRBD1	TRBV20-1	TRBJ1-6	CSAQLTGRLSPLHF
TRBD1	TRBV29-1	TRBJ2-7	CSVGTGSYEQYF
-	TRBV9	TRBJ2-6	CASSALSGAGANVLTF
-	TRBV18	TRBJ1-1	CASSPLPGENTEAFF
-	TRBV7-9	TRBJ1-1	CASRFSSNTEAFF
-	TRBV15	TRBJ2-5	CATRTQVEETQYF
-	TRBV30	TRBJ1-1	CAWVVGGTEAFF
-	TRBV4-1	TRBJ1-2	CASSQEFRTVYGYTF
-	TRBV20-1	TRBJ2-1	CSARLENEQFF
TRBD2	TRBV7-7	TRBJ2-1	CASSLAGLADYNEQFF
-	TRBV9	TRBJ1-6	CASSVRGGGNSPLHF
-	TRBV7-2	TRBJ2-3	CASRPEEGAGSNTQYF
-	TRBV12-3/TRBV12-4	TRBJ1-5	CASSLGGLNNQPQHF
-	TRBV19	TRBJ1-1	CASSRRDTDRAFF
TRBD1	TRBV2	TRBJ2-5	CASSEELVLGTESSETQYF
TRBD2	TRBV7-3	TRBJ2-5	CASSSSGAETQYF
TRBD2	TRBV5-1	TRBJ2-5	CASSYGLAGESATQYF
-	TRBV28	TRBJ2-7	CASRNGGGAPYEQYF
-	TRBV29-1	TRBJ1-1	CSVGWVGEAFF
-	TRBV10-3	TRBJ2-1	CATRDLEYGEQFF
-	TRBV7-9	TRBJ1-1	CASSWGREVFF
-	TRBV24-1	TRBJ1-5	CATSAGGSGNQPQHF
-	TRBV19	TRBJ2-3	CASSIEVQGNQPSPDTQYF
-	TRBV7-9	TRBJ1-4	CASSLGRTEELFF
TRBD2	TRBV15	TRBJ2-2	CATTWGGSNTGELFF